The clone carrying this T cell receptor (beta chain) was seen only a few times. Assay used: immunoSEQ multiplex PCR; TCRdb lists only in-frame clones, some missing. The sample includes fewer than 650,000 clones, roughly 79% seen only once; the top ten take approximately 12%. The data stem from a study of shared clonotypes between healthy human individuals. Germline loops: CDR1 SGHAT, CDR2 FQNNGV. The CDR3 has 15 residues. V shed 4 bases, J shed 5 bases, and the junction held 11 bases outside the gene matches. Sequencing input: PBMCs. This chain connects TRBV11-2 to TRBJ2-7, with 7 bases matching TRBD1. This clonotype was obtained from a woman aged 40 to 50 in good health. Some clones in this sample may be carry-over from other donors' samples. DNA of the CDR3: TGTGCCAGCAGCTCGTCAGACAGGGCCGATCACGAGCAGTACTTC. This encodes CASSSSDRADHEQYF.